This TCR beta chain came from a study of blood T cells in healthy people across ages. General study findings and limits: Naive CD4+ cells and diversity were both higher in long-lived donors than in aged donors.

The authors isolated at least 7 million PBMCs per sample. For the second PCR, which ran for roughly 6 to 11 cycles, a sample-barcoded 5' primer and a J-beta primer mix were used. One entry per CDR3 protein results from TCRdb running MiXCR on the 5' RACE reads. The repertoire holds more than 800,000 distinct CDR3 sequences, with 25% to 35% as singletons. Germline V gene sequence: CDR1 MNHEY, CDR2 SVGEGT. The CDR3 loop spans 17 amino acids. V was clipped by 5 bases and J by 0 bases, with 19 bases between them. This clonotype has a handful of counts. Antigen specificity is unknown. The sequence was obtained from a woman aged 80 or over in good health. Sequencing was carried out using blood. The rearrangement uses TRBV6-2 or TRBV6-3 and TRBJ1-1; D is ambiguous. In DNA form, the CDR3 reads TGTGCCAGCAGTCCTATACCCCGCCCGGCCCTGAACACTGAAGCTTTCTTT. This codes for CASSPIPRPALNTEAFF.